This TCR beta chain was sequenced in a study of CD8+ T cells in alopecia areata. Germline V gene lookup returns CDR1 SQVTM and CDR2 ANQGSEA. The length of the CDR3 is 16 residues. J was trimmed by 2 bases and V by 6 bases; bases with no gene match: 15. The study's findings and limits: The study also sequences resident alphabeta T cells of normal skin in scalp samples. Affected lesional scalp, above all in alopecia totalis/universalis, was more clonal than normal scalp.

Reverse transcription of extracted RNA yielded cDNA, which provided the sequencing template. Sequenced by immunoSEQ multiplex PCR; TCRdb stores in-frame clones only, minus some. The sample shows 40,000 to 50,000 clones, approximately 65% of them seen only once. This clone was recorded a few times. The antigen is not known. Treatment of the sample: oral pan-JAK inhibitor, 5-10 mg twice daily. This sequence joins TRBV29-1 and TRBJ2-7; 8 bases are a match to TRBD1. The source material was CD8+ T cells sorted from blood, sampled at week 4, from a patient treated with tofacitinib. The clonotype was recovered from a human donor with alopecia areata. CDR3 region: CSVASLRDRTTYEQYF. In nucleotides, the CDR3 is TGCAGCGTCGCCAGTTTACGGGACAGGACTACCTACGAGCAGTACTTC.